The 32 T cell receptor beta chains given below trace back to one sample, sequenced in a study of T-cell memory formation after mild COVID-19. Each CDR3 protein gets one entry after TCRdb re-called the 5' RACE reads with MiXCR. The repertoire consists of 250,000 or so distinct CDR3 sequences, with over 15% occurring once and the leading ten covering more than 20%. The specimen sequenced was PBMCs or a T cell subset sorted from them (not recorded which). Source of these receptors: a man aged 18 to 35 who had mild COVID-19 (a few samples of this study predate the infection). Cell type and time point are not known.

The chain joins TRBV12-3 or TRBV12-4 to TRBJ2-3; D may be TRBD2 (6 bases). V was trimmed by 6 bases and J by 5 bases, leaving 18 bases between them. This CDR3 has 15 residues. Written as DNA, the CDR3 is TGTGCCAGCAGCCCGCGGGGTAGCGGAGGAGATACGCAGTATTTT. It yields the protein CASSPRGSGGDTQYF.

This clonotype was found a few times. The rearrangement joins TRBV4-3 to TRBJ2-3; tentatively, D is TRBD2 (5 bases). This CDR3 comprises 15 residues. Germline CDR1 LGHNA, CDR2 YSLEER. V was shortened by 4 bases and J by 5 bases, with 16 bases between the two germline ends. The CDR3 sequence is CASSLLNRDLDTQYF. The CDR3, as DNA: TGCGCCAGCAGCCTCCTGAACCGGGATTTAGATACGCAGTATTTT.

This clonotype was observed a handful of times. The V and J genes are TRBV6-5 and TRBJ2-7; the match to TRBD1 covers 9 bases. The length of the CDR3 is 14 residues. CDR1 MNHEY and CDR2 SVGAGI come from the germline V gene. The ends lost 4 bases at V and 1 base at J; junction bases unmatched: 2. The CDR3 bases are TGTGCCAGCAGTTTCGGGACAGGGTCCTACGAGCAGTACTTC. This codes for CASSFGTGSYEQYF.

Note on this clonotype: In this CDR3 the conserved last residue, phenylalanine or tryptophan, is missing, so a read error is likely. The gene calls are TRBV5-1 and TRBJ2-5, with 15 bases fitting TRBD2. V trimming: 3 bases; J trimming: 9 bases; junction bases outside the gene matches: 12. Germline V gene sequence: CDR1 SGHRS, CDR2 YFSETQ. The CDR3 is made up of 17 amino acids. The CDR3 region is CASSWGLAGGPSAAQYL. The CDR3 DNA is TGCGCCAGCAGCTGGGGACTAGCGGGGGGCCCCTCGGCGGCCCAGTACTTA.

This chain connects TRBV12-3 or TRBV12-4 to TRBJ2-7, with D perhaps assigned TRBD1 or TRBD2 (5 bases each). The CDR3 is 14 amino acids. V lost 6 bases and J lost 4, with 16 bases in between. CDR3 sequence (DNA): TGTGCCAGCAGGATCTCCGGGACCGATTACGAGCAGTACTTC. As protein: CASRISGTDYEQYF.

This clonotype was recorded a few times. The chain combines TRBV19 with TRBJ2-7, with a weak D call TRBD1 (5 bases). The V end lost 0 bases, the J end lost 6 bases, and 9 bases lay between the germline ends. Germline CDR1 is LNHDA and CDR2 is SQIVND (reference sequence). This CDR3 contains 13 residues. The DNA for the CDR3 is TGTGCCAGTAGTATAGACAGGGCGTCCGAGCAGTACGTC. This translates into CASSIDRASEQYV.

This clonotype came up a few times. The rearrangement joins TRBV18 to TRBJ2-1; tentatively, D is TRBD1 (5 bases). The CDR3 has 13 amino acids. From germline, CDR1 is KGHSH and CDR2 LQKENI. V lost 2 bases to trimming and J lost 7 bases, with 9 bases between them. CDR3: CASSPRGWNEQFF. CDR3 DNA: TGTGCCAGCTCACCAAGGGGCTGGAATGAGCAGTTCTTC. The whole variable domain, filled in from reference TRBV18 and TRBJ2-1, reads NAGVMQNPRHLVRRRGQEARLRCSPMKGHSHVYWYRQLPEEGLKFMVYLQKENIIDESGMPKERFSAEFPKEGPSILRIQQVVRGDSAAYFCASSPRGWNEQFFGPGTRLTVL.

This clonotype showed up just a few times. The chain joins TRBV5-4 to TRBJ2-7; TRBD1 matches at 8 bases. Trimming took 3 bases from V and 5 from J; bases not matched to a gene: 7. In germline, CDR1 is SGHNT, CDR2 YYREEE (reference sequence). The CDR3 sequence is 14 residues long. The CDR3 nucleotides are TGTGCCAGCAGCTCTAAGACAGGGGCGGACGAGCAGTACTTC. Its protein is CASSSKTGADEQYF.

The sample holds a few counts of this clonotype. V usage is TRBV20-1 and J usage is TRBJ1-1; TRBD1 matches at 8 bases. The J segment lost 7 bases and the V segment lost 2 bases, leaving 21 bases of the junction unmatched. The CDR3 consists of 18 residues. Germline values: CDR1 DFQATT, CDR2 SNEGSKA (reference sequence). CDR3 sequence reads: CSARTDGVGPGTGLEAFF. The CDR3 nucleotides are TGCAGTGCTAGAACAGATGGGGTGGGTCCCGGGACAGGACTTGAAGCTTTCTTT.

In its sample, this clonotype was seen many times. The J gene is TRBJ2-1, the V gene TRBV5-1; 7 bases align to TRBD1. The V gene's germline CDR1 is SGHRS and CDR2 YFSETQ. The length of the CDR3 is 13 residues. The J segment lost 8 bases and the V segment lost 4 bases, leaving 6 bases of the junction unmatched. Here the CDR3 DNA reads TGCGCCAGCAGCAAGGGGACAGTCTATGAGCAGTTCTTC. Translation gives CASSKGTVYEQFF.

The table lists this clonotype with a few counts. The rearrangement joins TRBV7-9 to TRBJ2-2; weak D call: TRBD1 (5 bases). The germline CDR1 and CDR2 sequences are SEHNR and FQNEAQ (reference sequence). The CDR3 extends over 14 amino acids. V was clipped by 3 bases and J by 5 bases, with 10 bases between them. In DNA form, the CDR3 reads TGTGCCAGCAGCTTTCAGGGTACGACCGGGGAGCTGTTTTTT. This gives the protein CASSFQGTTGELFF.

This clonotype has a single count. The rearrangement joins TRBV20-1 to TRBJ1-5, with D hard to call. This CDR3 region has 14 residues. CDR1 and CDR2 from the germline V gene are DFQATT and SNEGSKA (reference sequence). V was shortened by 3 bases and J by 6 bases, with 15 bases between the two germline ends. In nucleotides, the CDR3 is TGCAGTGCTAGCAGAGGTCCCCCCGGTCAGCCCCAGCATTTT. It translates to CSASRGPPGQPQHF.

V usage is TRBV18 and J usage is TRBJ2-5, with TRBD1 identical over 9 bases. The CDR3 extends over 14 amino acids. The germline gives CDR1 KGHSH, CDR2 LQKENI. V gave up 6 bases and J gave up 4 bases; unmatched junction bases: 6. CDR3: CASSPTGGAETQYF. Written as DNA, the CDR3 is TGTGCCAGCTCCCCTACAGGGGGCGCAGAGACCCAGTACTTC.

This clonotype was detected a few times. The gene calls are TRBV6-5 and TRBJ2-3; D is ambiguous. V was trimmed by 3 bases and J by 5 bases, leaving 9 bases between them. The CDR3 is 13 amino acids. Germline V gives CDR1 MNHEY, CDR2 SVGAGI. The CDR3 spells CASSYRKVDTQYF. In DNA, the CDR3 is TGTGCCAGCAGTTATCGAAAGGTAGATACGCAGTATTTT.

This clonotype has more than one count but fewer than ten. The chain uses TRBV7-2 and TRBJ2-5; D possibly corresponds to TRBD1 (6 bases). The CDR3 totals 13 residues. Germline V CDR1 and CDR2: SGHTA, FQGNSA. Deletions cut 7 bases from V and 5 bases from J, with 14 bases between. CDR3 in amino acids: CASTQQGWETQYF. The CDR3 bases are TGTGCCAGCACCCAACAGGGTTGGGAGACCCAGTACTTC.

The chain combines TRBV12-3 or TRBV12-4 with TRBJ1-5; D is perhaps TRBD1 (5 bases). Trimming took 1 base from V and 6 from J, leaving 10 bases between them. This CDR3 is built from 14 residues. CDR3 sequence (DNA): TGTGCCAGCAGTTTAGACGCAGGGAGTCAGCCCCAGCATTTT. This encodes CASSLDAGSQPQHF.

This clonotype was recorded only once. The CDR3 bases are TGTGCCAGCAGCACCAAAACTCCAGGCACAGATACGCAGTATTTT. It yields the protein CASSTKTPGTDTQYF. The chain combines TRBV7-2 with TRBJ2-3, with no clear D. There are 15 residues in the CDR3. CDR1 is SGHTA and CDR2 is FQGNSA in the germline V gene. Between the trimmed V and J ends, which lost 5 bases and 1 base, there was a span of 13 bases.

In nucleotides, the CDR3 is TGTGCCAGCAGCCAAGATTATTTGGAGACTACGAACACCGGGGAGCTGTTTTTT. Protein product: CASSQDYLETTNTGELFF. The V call is TRBV3-1, the J call TRBJ2-2; D perhaps matches TRBD2 (5 bases). The CDR3 has 18 amino acids. The ends were cut back, 0 bases at V and 0 bases at J, with 14 bases in the middle. Germline values: CDR1 LGHDT, CDR2 YNNKEL (reference sequence).

CDR3 amino acids: CASSTGLDRGYTGELFF. CDR3 DNA: TGTGCCAGCAGCACCGGGTTGGACAGGGGATACACCGGGGAGCTGTTTTTT. The chain has TRBV11-2 and TRBJ2-2; 9 bases align to TRBD1. Germline assignment: CDR1 SGHAT and CDR2 FQNNGV. The CDR3 is 17 amino acids. V lost 5 bases, J lost 3 bases, and 10 bases stayed unmatched. Full variable domain (rest looked up from reference TRBV11-2 and TRBJ2-2): EAGVAQSPRYKIIEKRQSVAFWCNPISGHATLYWYQQILGQGPKLLIQFQNNGVVDDSQLPKDRFSAERLKGVDSTLKIQPAKLEDSAVYLCASSTGLDRGYTGELFFGEGSRLTVL.

This clonotype was picked up a small number of times. The chain has TRBV18 and TRBJ2-1; no reliable D call. This CDR3 spans 13 amino acids. V lost 0 bases to trimming and J lost 10 bases, with 10 bases between them. Germline CDR1 reads KGHSH; CDR2 reads LQKENI. The CDR3 coding sequence is TGTGCCAGCTCACCACCCGCGCTCCTAGAGCAGTTCTTC. Its translation: CASSPPALLEQFF. The variable domain in full, completed from reference TRBV18 and TRBJ2-1, reads NAGVMQNPRHLVRRRGQEARLRCSPMKGHSHVYWYRQLPEEGLKFMVYLQKENIIDESGMPKERFSAEFPKEGPSILRIQQVVRGDSAAYFCASSPPALLEQFFGPGTRLTVL.

The CDR3 region has the DNA TGCGCCAGCGGCTGGACAGGGCGGAACACTGAAGCTTTCTTT. As protein: CASGWTGRNTEAFF. The rearrangement joins TRBV5-1 to TRBJ1-1, with 8 bases fitting TRBD1. This CDR3 has 14 amino acids. Germline CDR1 is SGHRS and CDR2 is YFSETQ. J lost 1 base, V lost 7 bases, and 6 bases had no gene match.

The chain employs TRBV4-1 and TRBJ2-3; no definite D call. The CDR3 sequence is 15 residues long. V was trimmed by 2 bases and J by 1 base, leaving 10 bases between them. Germline CDR1 MGHRA, CDR2 YSYEKL. This CDR3 is CASSQNEGRTDTQYF. The CDR3, as DNA: TGCGCCAGCAGCCAAAATGAAGGGCGCACAGATACGCAGTATTTT.

This clonotype was observed a handful of times. The rearrangement uses TRBV7-2 and TRBJ2-1, with D hard to call. CDR1 is SGHTA and CDR2 is FQGNSA in the germline V gene. This CDR3 region has 11 residues. The germline V and J ends were trimmed by 5 bases and 8 bases, with 7 bases remaining between them. The CDR3 DNA follows: TGTGCCAGCAGCGAACCGGATGAGCAGTTCTTC. Its translation: CASSEPDEQFF.

This clonotype has only a few counts. V gene TRBV5-1 combines with J gene TRBJ2-3; TRBD1 matches 9 bases. Germline V CDR1 and CDR2: SGHRS, YFSETQ. J was trimmed by 5 bases and V by 3 bases; bases with no gene match: 4. The CDR3 is made up of 14 amino acids. The CDR3 sequence: CASSSGQGKDTQYF. CDR3 DNA sequence: TGCGCCAGCAGCTCCGGACAGGGGAAAGATACGCAGTATTTT.

The V call is TRBV6-6, the J call TRBJ2-3; TRBD2 matches at 9 bases. Trimming cost V 6 bases and J 4 bases; bases outside gene matches: 11. The CDR3 contains 16 residues. The V gene's germline CDR1 is MNHNY and CDR2 SVGAGI (reference sequence). CDR3 residues: CASSPDLAGRADTQYF. DNA for the CDR3: TGTGCCAGCAGCCCCGACCTAGCGGGGAGAGCAGATACGCAGTATTTT.

This clonotype has just a few counts. This chain joins TRBV7-9 and TRBJ1-3; TRBD1 matches 7 bases. The CDR3 is 13 residues long. V lost 4 bases and J lost 6; bases outside the gene matches: 3. Looked up from germline, CDR1 is SEHNR and CDR2 is FQNEAQ (reference sequence). The CDR3 protein is CASSSQGKNTIYF. Here the CDR3 DNA reads TGTGCCAGCAGCTCACAGGGGAAAAACACCATATATTTT.

The V gene is TRBV3-1, the J gene TRBJ2-7; D is unclear. This CDR3 is built from 11 residues. V was trimmed by 1 base and J by 7 bases, leaving 5 bases between them. CDR1 is LGHDT and CDR2 is YNNKEL in the germline V gene (reference sequence). Here the CDR3 reads CASSQVGEQYF. CDR3 sequence (DNA): TGTGCCAGCAGCCAAGTGGGGGAGCAGTACTTC.

In this sample, this clonotype turned up many times. The chain couples TRBV6-2 or TRBV6-3 to TRBJ2-1; 9 bases fit TRBD1. The junction had 8 bases not matched to a gene; V was cut back by 7 bases and J by 4 bases. The CDR3 extends over 15 amino acids. Germline assignment: CDR1 MNHEY and CDR2 SVGEGT. CDR3 region: CASTPRGQGYNEQFF. In nucleotides, the CDR3 is TGTGCCAGCACCCCCCGGGGACAGGGTTACAATGAGCAGTTCTTC.

The table lists this clonotype with a few counts. This chain uses TRBV4-3 with TRBJ2-1, with TRBD2 identical over 9 bases. Trimming removed 1 base from V and 6 bases from J; junction bases left unmatched: 4. This CDR3 region has 15 residues. The germline V gene has CDR1 LGHNA and CDR2 YSLEER. This chain's CDR3 is CASSQGGGASNEQFF. The CDR3 DNA is TGCGCCAGCAGCCAAGGCGGGGGGGCGAGCAATGAGCAGTTCTTC.

The V call is TRBV20-1, the J call TRBJ1-5; D call uncertain. V lost 0 bases and J 2 bases, leaving 8 bases between the germline ends. Germline assignment: CDR1 DFQATT and CDR2 SNEGSKA (reference sequence). CDR3 length: 14 residues. The CDR3 region has the DNA TGCAGTGCTAGAGAAAGGAGGGGCAATCAGCCCCAGCATTTT. It translates to CSARERRGNQPQHF.

This chain joins TRBV4-3 and TRBJ1-4; D gene uncertain. The germline V gene has CDR1 LGHNA and CDR2 YSLEER. The CDR3 totals 20 residues. The ends were cut back, 1 base at V and 1 base at J, with 22 bases in the middle. The CDR3 loop is CASSQVVQLNPLITNEKLFF. In DNA form, the CDR3 reads TGCGCCAGCAGCCAAGTCGTCCAGTTGAACCCGTTGATAACTAATGAAAAACTGTTTTTT.

This clonotype was detected only a few times. This sequence joins TRBV29-1 and TRBJ2-6, with D possibly being TRBD2 (6 bases). The CDR3 spans 12 residues. The germline gives CDR1 SQVTM, CDR2 ANQGSEA. Trimming shortened V by 7 bases and J by 3 bases, and 7 bases separated the two germline ends. The CDR3 here is CSAGSGANVLTF. The CDR3 DNA follows: TGCAGCGCCGGGAGTGGGGCCAACGTCCTGACTTTC.